This paragraph reports one TCR beta chain. Its antigen is currently unknown. There are 14 residues in the CDR3. Trimming left V 7 bases short and J 0 bases short, with 10 bases between. Germline values: CDR1 MNHEY, CDR2 SVGAGI. The data are from a study of cytomegalovirus exposure and HLA in healthy donors. All donors participated as healthy donors of bone marrow. Study-level points and caveats: A later analysis found TCR association rates differed by HLA locus, highest for DRB1 and lowest for HLA-C.

PCR was performed using 60 Vbeta and 13 Jbeta primers. Repertoires were generated with immunoSEQ multiplex PCR, while TCRdb's copy carries only in-frame clones and drops some. Among over 55,000 clones, around 84% were seen once, and the ten largest hold under 7%. The rearrangement links TRBV6-5 to TRBJ1-3, with D maybe TRBD1 (6 bases). Sequencing was performed on PBMCs. The TCR was taken from a male donor in good health and CMV-seronegative. CDR3 sequence (DNA): TGTGCCAGCAATACAGGGCTCTCTGGAAACACCATATATTTT. Protein product: CASNTGLSGNTIYF.